The sequence of this T cell receptor beta chain was determined in a study of shared clonotypes between healthy human individuals. Points from the study as a whole: Clonotypes shared by all four donors outscored non-shared clonotypes in generation probability. Large sequencing depth failed to make sorted-subset sequencing complete, rarefaction showed. Estimated richness was generally greater in naive than memory subsets.

This clone was detected only once. Its target is not known. Once extracted for a subset, genomic DNA was divided evenly among several immunoSEQ plates. Here immunoSEQ multiplex PCR was the method, and the copy in TCRdb shows in-frame clones only, minus some. The table lists 740,000 or so clones, around 73% of them singletons. The sequenced sample consisted of memory CD4+ T cells sorted from blood. Subset given: CD45RA-negative fraction. The sequence was collected from a woman in her 30s in good health.

As DNA, the CDR3 is TGTGCCAGCAGCCTTAGCGGGCCCTACAATGAGCAGTTCTTC. Amino acids: CASSLSGPYNEQFF. This chain joins TRBV14 and TRBJ2-1, with 7 nucleotides matching TRBD2. Germline CDR1 and CDR2: SGHDN and FVKESK. The CDR3 is 14 amino acids. The ends lost 4 bases at V and 2 bases at J; junction bases unmatched: 2.